This T cell receptor beta chain is drawn from a study of blood T cell repertoires in COVID-19. Turning to the study itself: COVID-19 samples from acute and convalescent phases originated in the United States, Italy and Spain. PBMCs, B-cell-depleted T cells, or T cells provided the cDNA or gDNA that made up the material.

In the original workflow: Amplification of reference gene primers provided the estimated nucleated cell counts. Repertoires were generated with immunoSEQ multiplex PCR, while TCRdb's copy carries only in-frame clones and drops some. That table supplies the V and J calls and clone size; D and trimming were determined from the DNA. The table shows 400,000 to 550,000 clones, with around 89% occurring only once. The germline CDR1 and CDR2 sequences are SGDLS and YYNGEE. CDR3 length equals 17 residues. Trimming cost V 2 bases and J 3 bases, with 18 bases left between them. The sequenced sample consisted of peripheral blood. The clonotype comes from a woman under 40 with acute or convalescent COVID-19. The rearrangement joins TRBV9 to TRBJ1-3, with D possibly matching TRBD1 (5 bases). CDR3 coding DNA: TGTGCCAGCAGCGTCCATACTACAGGTAGTTTTGGAAACACCATATATTTT. Encoded protein: CASSVHTTGSFGNTIYF.